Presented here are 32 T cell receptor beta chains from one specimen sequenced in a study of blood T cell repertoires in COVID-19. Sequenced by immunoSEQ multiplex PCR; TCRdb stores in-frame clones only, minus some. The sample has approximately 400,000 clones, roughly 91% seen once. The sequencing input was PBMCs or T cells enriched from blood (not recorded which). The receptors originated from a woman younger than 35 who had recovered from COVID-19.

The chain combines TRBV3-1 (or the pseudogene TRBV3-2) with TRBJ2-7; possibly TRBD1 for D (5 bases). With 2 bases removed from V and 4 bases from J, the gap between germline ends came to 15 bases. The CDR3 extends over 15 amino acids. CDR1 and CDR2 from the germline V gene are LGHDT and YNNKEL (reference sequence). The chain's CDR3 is CASSQSSGSPYEQYF. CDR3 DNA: TGTGCCAGCAGCCAATCGTCAGGGTCCCCTTACGAGCAGTACTTC.

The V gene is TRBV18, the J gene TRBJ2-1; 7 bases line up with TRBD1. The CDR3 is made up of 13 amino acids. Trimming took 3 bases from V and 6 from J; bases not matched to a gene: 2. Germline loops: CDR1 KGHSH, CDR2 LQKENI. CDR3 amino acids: CASSPWDSNEQFF. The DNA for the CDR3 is TGTGCCAGCTCACCGTGGGACAGCAATGAGCAGTTCTTC.

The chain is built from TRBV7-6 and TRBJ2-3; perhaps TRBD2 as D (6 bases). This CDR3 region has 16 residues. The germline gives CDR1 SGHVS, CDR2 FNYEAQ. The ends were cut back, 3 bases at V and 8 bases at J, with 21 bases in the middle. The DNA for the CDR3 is TGTGCCAGCAGCTTGGACGACCGGCCGGGAGCGGGTACGCAGTATTTT. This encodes CASSLDDRPGAGTQYF.

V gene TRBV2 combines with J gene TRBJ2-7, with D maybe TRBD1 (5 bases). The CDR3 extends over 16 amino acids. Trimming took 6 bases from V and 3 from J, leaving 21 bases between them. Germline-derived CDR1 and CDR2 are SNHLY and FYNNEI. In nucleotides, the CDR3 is TGTGCCAGCAGCCCCAGCACAGGTTTTACGTTCTACGAGCAGTACTTC. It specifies CASSPSTGFTFYEQYF.

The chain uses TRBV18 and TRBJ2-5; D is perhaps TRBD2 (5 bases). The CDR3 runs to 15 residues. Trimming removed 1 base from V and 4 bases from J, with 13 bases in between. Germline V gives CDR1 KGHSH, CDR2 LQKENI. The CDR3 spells CASSPQREFGETQYF. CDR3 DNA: TGTGCCAGCTCACCACAGAGGGAATTCGGAGAGACCCAGTACTTC.

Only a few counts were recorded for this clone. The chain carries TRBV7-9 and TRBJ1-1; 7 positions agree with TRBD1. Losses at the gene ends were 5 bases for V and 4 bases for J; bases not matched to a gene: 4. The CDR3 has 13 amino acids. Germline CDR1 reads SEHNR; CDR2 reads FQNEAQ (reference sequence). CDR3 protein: CASSPDRSTEAFF. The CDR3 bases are TGTGCCAGCAGCCCGGACAGGTCCACTGAAGCTTTCTTT.

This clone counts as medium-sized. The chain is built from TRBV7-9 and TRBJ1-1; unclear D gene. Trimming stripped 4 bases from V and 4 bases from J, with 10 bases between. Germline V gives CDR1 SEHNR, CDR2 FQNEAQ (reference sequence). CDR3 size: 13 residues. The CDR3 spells CASSSPSGTEAFF. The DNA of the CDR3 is TGTGCCAGCAGCTCCCCTAGCGGCACTGAAGCTTTCTTT.

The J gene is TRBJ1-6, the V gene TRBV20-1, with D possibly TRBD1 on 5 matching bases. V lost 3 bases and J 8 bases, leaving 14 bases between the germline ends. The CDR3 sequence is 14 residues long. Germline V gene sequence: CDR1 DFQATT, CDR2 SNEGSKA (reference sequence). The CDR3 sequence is CSASRQGRDSPLHF. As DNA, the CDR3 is TGCAGTGCTAGTCGTCAGGGCAGGGATTCACCCCTCCACTTT.

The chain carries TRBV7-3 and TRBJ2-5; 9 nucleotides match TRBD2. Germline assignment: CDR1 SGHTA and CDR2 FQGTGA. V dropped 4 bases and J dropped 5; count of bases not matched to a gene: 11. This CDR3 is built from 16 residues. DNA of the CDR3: TGTGCCAGCAGCTCCTCGCAGCGGGGGGCCGGGGAGACCCAGTACTTC. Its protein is CASSSSQRGAGETQYF.

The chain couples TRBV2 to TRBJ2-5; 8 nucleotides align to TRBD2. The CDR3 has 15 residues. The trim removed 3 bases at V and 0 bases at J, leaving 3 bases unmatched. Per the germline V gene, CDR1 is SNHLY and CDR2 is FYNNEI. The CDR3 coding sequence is TGTGCCAGCAGTGAGGGCGGGGGGTACCAAGAGACCCAGTACTTC. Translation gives CASSEGGGYQETQYF. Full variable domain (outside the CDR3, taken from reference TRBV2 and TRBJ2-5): EPEVTQTPSHQVTQMGQEVILRCVPISNHLYFYWYRQILGQKVEFLVSFYNNEISEKSEIFDDQFSVERPDGSNFTLKIRSTKLEDSAMYFCASSEGGGYQETQYFGPGTRLLVL.

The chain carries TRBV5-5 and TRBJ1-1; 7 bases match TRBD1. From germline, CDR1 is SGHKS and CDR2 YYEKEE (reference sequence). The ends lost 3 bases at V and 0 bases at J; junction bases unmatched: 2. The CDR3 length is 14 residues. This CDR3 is CASSWDSLNTEAFF. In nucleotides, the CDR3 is TGTGCCAGCAGCTGGGACAGCTTGAACACTGAAGCTTTCTTT.

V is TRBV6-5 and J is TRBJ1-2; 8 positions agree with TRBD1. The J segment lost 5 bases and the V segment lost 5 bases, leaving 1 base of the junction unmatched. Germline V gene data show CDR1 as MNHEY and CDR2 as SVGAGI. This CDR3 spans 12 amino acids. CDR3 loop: CASSRQGYGYTF. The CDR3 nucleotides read TGTGCCAGCAGTCGACAGGGGTATGGCTACACCTTC.

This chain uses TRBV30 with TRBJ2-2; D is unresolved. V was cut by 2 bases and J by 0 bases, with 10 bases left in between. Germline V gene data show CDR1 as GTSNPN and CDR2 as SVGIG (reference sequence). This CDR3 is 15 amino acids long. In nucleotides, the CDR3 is TGTGCCTGGAGTCACAGAATCGCGAACACCGGGGAGCTGTTTTTT. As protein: CAWSHRIANTGELFF.

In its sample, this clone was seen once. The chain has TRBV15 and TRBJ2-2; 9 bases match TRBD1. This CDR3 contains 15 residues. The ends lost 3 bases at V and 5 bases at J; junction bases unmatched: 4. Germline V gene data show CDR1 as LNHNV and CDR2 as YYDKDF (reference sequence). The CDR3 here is CATSREDRGTGELFF. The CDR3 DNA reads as TGTGCCACCAGCAGGGAGGACAGGGGAACCGGGGAGCTGTTTTTT.

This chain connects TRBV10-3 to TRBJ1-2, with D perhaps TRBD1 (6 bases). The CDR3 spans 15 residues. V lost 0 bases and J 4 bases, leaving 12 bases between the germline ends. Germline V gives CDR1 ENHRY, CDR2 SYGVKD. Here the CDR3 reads CAISESPRDIYGYTF. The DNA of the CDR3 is TGTGCCATCAGTGAGTCCCCACGGGACATCTATGGCTACACCTTC.

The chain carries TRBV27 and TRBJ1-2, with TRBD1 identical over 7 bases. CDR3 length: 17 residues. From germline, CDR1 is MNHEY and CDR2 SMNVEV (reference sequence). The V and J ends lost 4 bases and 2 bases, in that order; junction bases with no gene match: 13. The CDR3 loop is CASSSNLLTGSNYGYTF. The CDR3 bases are TGTGCCAGCAGTTCCAACCTCTTGACAGGGTCCAACTATGGCTACACCTTC.

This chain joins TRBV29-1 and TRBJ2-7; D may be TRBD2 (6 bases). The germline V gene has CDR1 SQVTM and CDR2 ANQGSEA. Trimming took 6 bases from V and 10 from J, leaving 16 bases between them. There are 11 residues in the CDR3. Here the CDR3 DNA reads TGCAGCGTGGCCCGGGACTTTTCTCAGTACTTC. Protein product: CSVARDFSQYF.

The CDR3, as DNA: TGTGCCATCAGACCGGGACAGGGAATGGGAGCCGGGGAGCTGTTTTTT. This sequence encodes CAIRPGQGMGAGELFF. V and J are TRBV10-3 and TRBJ2-2; 9 positions match TRBD1. V was pared by 6 bases and J by 6 bases, with 11 bases of the junction left unmatched. Germline V gene lookup returns CDR1 ENHRY and CDR2 SYGVKD. The CDR3 extends over 16 amino acids.

The CDR3, as DNA: TGCAGCGTTCGGACAGGGGGCGGGAACACTGAAGCTTTCTTT. It translates to CSVRTGGGNTEAFF. The V and J genes are TRBV29-1 and TRBJ1-1; 11 bases are shared with TRBD1. V was pared by 5 bases and J by 1 base, with 3 bases of the junction left unmatched. This CDR3 spans 14 amino acids. The germline V gene has CDR1 SQVTM and CDR2 ANQGSEA.

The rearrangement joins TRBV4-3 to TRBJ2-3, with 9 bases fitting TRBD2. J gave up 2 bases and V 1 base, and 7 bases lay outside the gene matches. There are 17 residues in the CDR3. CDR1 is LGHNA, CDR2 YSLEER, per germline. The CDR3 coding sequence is TGCGCCAGCAGCCAAGGATTGCTAGCGGGGATCACAGATACGCAGTATTTT. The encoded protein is CASSQGLLAGITDTQYF.

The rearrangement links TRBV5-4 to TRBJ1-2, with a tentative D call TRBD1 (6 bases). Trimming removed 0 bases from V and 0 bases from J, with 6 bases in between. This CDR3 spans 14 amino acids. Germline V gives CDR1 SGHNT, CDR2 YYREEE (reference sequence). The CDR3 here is CASSLGTANYGYTF. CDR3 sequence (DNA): TGTGCCAGCAGCTTGGGGACAGCTAACTATGGCTACACCTTC.

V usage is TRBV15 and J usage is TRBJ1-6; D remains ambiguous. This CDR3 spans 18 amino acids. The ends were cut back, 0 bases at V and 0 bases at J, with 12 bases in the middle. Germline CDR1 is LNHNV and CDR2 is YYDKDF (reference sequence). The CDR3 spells CATSRDGTQSSYNSPLHF. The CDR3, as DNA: TGTGCCACCAGCAGAGATGGAACACAGAGCTCCTATAATTCACCCCTCCACTTT.

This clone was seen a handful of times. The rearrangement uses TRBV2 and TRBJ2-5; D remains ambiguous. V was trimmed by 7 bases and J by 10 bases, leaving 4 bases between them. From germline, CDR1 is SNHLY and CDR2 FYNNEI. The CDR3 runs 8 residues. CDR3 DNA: TGTGCCAGCACCCGCCAGTACTTC. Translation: CASTRQYF.

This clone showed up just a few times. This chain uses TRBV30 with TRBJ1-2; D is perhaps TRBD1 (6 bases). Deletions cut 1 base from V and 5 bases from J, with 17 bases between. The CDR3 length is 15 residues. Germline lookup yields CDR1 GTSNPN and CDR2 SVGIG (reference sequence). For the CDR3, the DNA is TGTGCCTGGAGTGCGTCACAGGGTTCTCGGTATGGCTACACCTTC. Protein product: CAWSASQGSRYGYTF.

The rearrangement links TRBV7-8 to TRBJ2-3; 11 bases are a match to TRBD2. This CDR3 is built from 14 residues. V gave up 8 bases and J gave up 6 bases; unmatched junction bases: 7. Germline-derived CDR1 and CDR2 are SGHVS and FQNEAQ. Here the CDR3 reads CASQLAGVMDTQYF. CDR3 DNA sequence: TGTGCCAGCCAACTAGCGGGGGTGATGGATACGCAGTATTTT.

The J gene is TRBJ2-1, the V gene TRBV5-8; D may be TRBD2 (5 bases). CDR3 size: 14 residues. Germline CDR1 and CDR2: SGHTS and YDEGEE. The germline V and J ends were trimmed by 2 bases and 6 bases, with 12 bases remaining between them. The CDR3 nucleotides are TGTGCCAGCAGCTTAAGAGGGAGCGGCAATGAGCAGTTCTTC. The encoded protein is CASSLRGSGNEQFF.

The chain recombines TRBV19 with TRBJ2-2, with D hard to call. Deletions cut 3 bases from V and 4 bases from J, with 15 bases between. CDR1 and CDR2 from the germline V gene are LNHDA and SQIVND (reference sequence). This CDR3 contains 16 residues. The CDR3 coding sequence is TGTGCCAGTAGTATTGGGCGTCCGCATGGCACCGGGGAGCTGTTTTTT. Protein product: CASSIGRPHGTGELFF.

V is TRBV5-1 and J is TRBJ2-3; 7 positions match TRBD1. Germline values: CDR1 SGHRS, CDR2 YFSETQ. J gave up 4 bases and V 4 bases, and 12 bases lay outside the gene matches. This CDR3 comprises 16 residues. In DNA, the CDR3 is TGCGCCAGCAGCCTGCTAGGGCCTCAGGGGGCAGATACGCAGTATTTT. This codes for CASSLLGPQGADTQYF. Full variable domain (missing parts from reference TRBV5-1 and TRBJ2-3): KAGVTQTPRYLIKTRGQQVTLSCSPISGHRSVSWYQQTPGQGLQFLFEYFSETQRNKGNFPGRFSGRQFSNSRSEMNVSTLELGDSALYLCASSLLGPQGADTQYFGPGTRLTVL.

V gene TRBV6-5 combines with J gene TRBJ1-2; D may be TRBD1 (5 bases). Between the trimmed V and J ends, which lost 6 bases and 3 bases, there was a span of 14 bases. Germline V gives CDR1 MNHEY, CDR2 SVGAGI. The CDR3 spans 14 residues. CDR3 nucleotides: TGTGCCAGCAGCGCTAACAGGCAGCACTATGGCTACACCTTC. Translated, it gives CASSANRQHYGYTF.

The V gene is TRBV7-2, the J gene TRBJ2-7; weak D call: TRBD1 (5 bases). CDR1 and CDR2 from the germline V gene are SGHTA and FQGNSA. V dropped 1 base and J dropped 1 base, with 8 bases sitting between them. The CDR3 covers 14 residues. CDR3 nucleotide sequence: TGTGCCAGCAGCTTAGTGACAGCTTCCTACGAGCAGTACTTC. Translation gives CASSLVTASYEQYF. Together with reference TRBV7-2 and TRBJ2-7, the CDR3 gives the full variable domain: GAGVSQSPSNKVTEKGKDVELRCDPISGHTALYWYRQSLGQGLEFLIYFQGNSAPDKSGLPSDRFSAERTGGSVSTLTIQRTQQEDSAVYLCASSLVTASYEQYFGPGTRLTVT.

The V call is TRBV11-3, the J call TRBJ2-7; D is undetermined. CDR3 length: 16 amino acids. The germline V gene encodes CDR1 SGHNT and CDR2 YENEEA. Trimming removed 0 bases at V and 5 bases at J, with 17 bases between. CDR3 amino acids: CASSLDRKQVSHEQYF. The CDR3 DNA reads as TGTGCCAGCAGCTTAGATCGTAAGCAGGTAAGCCACGAGCAGTACTTC. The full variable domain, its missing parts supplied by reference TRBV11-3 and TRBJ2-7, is EAGVVQSPRYKIIEKKQPVAFWCNPISGHNTLYWYLQNLGQGPELLIRYENEEAVDDSQLPKDRFSAERLKGVDSTLKIQPAELGDSAVYLCASSLDRKQVSHEQYFGPGTRLTVT.

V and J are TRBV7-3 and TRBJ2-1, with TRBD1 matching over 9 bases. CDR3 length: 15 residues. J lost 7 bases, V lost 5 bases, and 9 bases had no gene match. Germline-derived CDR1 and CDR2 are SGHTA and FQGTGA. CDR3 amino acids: CASSDTGGAQNEQFF. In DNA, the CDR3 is TGTGCCAGCAGCGACACAGGGGGCGCCCAAAATGAGCAGTTCTTC.